Listed below are T cell receptor beta chains from one sample, sequenced in a study of Ad26.COV2.S vaccination and SARS-CoV-2 variants. Data came from immunoSEQ multiplex PCR; TCRdb stores just in-frame clones and leaves some out. The top ten clones hold 6.4% of a sample with about 350,000 clones, approximately 90% of them seen once. The specimen was peripheral blood, collected in a trial of Ad26.COV2.S vaccine versus placebo. Receptor source: a person between 18 and 65 years old who received the Ad26.COV2.S COVID-19 vaccine or a placebo. Both conserved end residues are part of each CDR3. D genes are given only for firm matches. Expanded clones are given a class, and other clones once, few, many or no size at all.

v_call	j_call	clone_size	d_call	cdr3_nt	cdr3_aa
TRBV6-2/TRBV6-3	TRBJ2-7	medium-sized	.	TGTGCCAGCAGTTACTCGGGTAGTGAGTCCTACGAGCAGTACTTC	CASSYSGSESYEQYF
TRBV27	TRBJ2-1	.	.	TGTGCCAGCAGTTTATTAGGGGAGCAGTTCTTC	CASSLLGEQFF
TRBV28	TRBJ1-4	.	.	TGTGCCAGCATCGGATACGGGACGCATGAAAAACTGTTTTTT	CASIGYGTHEKLFF
TRBV6-2/TRBV6-3	TRBJ2-5	.	.	TGTGCCAGCAGTTACGGGCCCCCGGCAGAGACCCAGTACTTC	CASSYGPPAETQYF
TRBV5-6	TRBJ1-6	.	.	TGTGCCAGCAGCTTGACGGATTCACCCCTCCACTTT	CASSLTDSPLHF
TRBV9	TRBJ2-3	.	TRBD2	TGTGCCAGCAGCGTAGGTTCCTCTAGCGGGAGGGCAGATACGCAGTATTTT	CASSVGSSSGRADTQYF
TRBV2	TRBJ2-4	.	.	TGTGCCAGCAGTGAAATTTTAGAAAACATTCAGTACTTC	CASSEILENIQYF
TRBV19	TRBJ2-5	few	.	TGTGCCAGTAGTATTCAGGCGTCCGGGGCCCAGTACTTC	CASSIQASGAQYF
TRBV19	TRBJ2-3	.	.	TGTGCCAGTAGTATAGTTAGGACAGATACGCAGTATTTT	CASSIVRTDTQYF
TRBV5-5	TRBJ2-3	.	.	TGTGCCAGCAGCTTGGCCTACGGCAGGGACACAGATACGCAGTATTTT	CASSLAYGRDTDTQYF
TRBV5-6	TRBJ1-2	.	TRBD1	TGTGCCAGCAGCCGAGGACAGGGAAACTATGGCTACACCTTC	CASSRGQGNYGYTF
TRBV5-5	TRBJ2-1	few	.	TGTGCCAGCAGCTTGGTTCAGGTATACAATGAGCAGTTCTTC	CASSLVQVYNEQFF
TRBV5-1	TRBJ2-7	.	.	TGCGCCAGCAGCTTGCAGGGCGAGTACGAGCAGTACTTC	CASSLQGEYEQYF
TRBV7-8	TRBJ2-7	.	.	TGTGCCAGCAGCCTCAAACCCTACGAGCAGTACTTC	CASSLKPYEQYF
TRBV5-5	TRBJ2-5	.	.	TGTGCCAGCAGCTTGATGTACGACGGACTGCAAGAGACCCAGTACTTC	CASSLMYDGLQETQYF
TRBV23-1	TRBJ2-5	.	.	TGCGCCAGCAGTCACCCAGGAGATTTCCCGGAGACCCAGTACTTC	CASSHPGDFPETQYF
TRBV28	TRBJ1-4	.	TRBD1	TGTGCCAGCAGTTTTCTCTCCGGGACAGCTAATGAAAAACTGTTTTTT	CASSFLSGTANEKLFF
TRBV11-3	TRBJ2-5	.	TRBD2	TGTGCCAGCAGCGCCAACGGACTAGCGGGGTTGGAGACCCAGTACTTC	CASSANGLAGLETQYF
TRBV11-1	TRBJ2-1	.	TRBD1	TGTGCCAGCAGCCGGACAGGGAACTACAATGAGCAGTTCTTC	CASSRTGNYNEQFF
TRBV5-4	TRBJ2-3	.	TRBD2	TGTGCCAGCAGCTCCAGCGGGGGGGCCTGGACAGATACGCAGTATTTT	CASSSSGGAWTDTQYF
TRBV6-2/TRBV6-3	TRBJ2-5	.	.	TGTGCCAGCAGCCCAACAGGGAGGAAGACCCAGTACTTC	CASSPTGRKTQYF
TRBV7-3	TRBJ2-1	.	.	TGTGCCAGCAGCTACGGACGGACTGGCAATGAGCAGTTCTTC	CASSYGRTGNEQFF
TRBV9	TRBJ2-1	.	TRBD2	TGTGCCAGCAGCGCAGCGGGGGGGCCAAGTGAGCAGTTCTTC	CASSAAGGPSEQFF
TRBV24-1	TRBJ2-5	.	TRBD1	TGTGCCACCAGTGAACGGACAGGGGGCATCGAGACCCAGTACTTC	CATSERTGGIETQYF